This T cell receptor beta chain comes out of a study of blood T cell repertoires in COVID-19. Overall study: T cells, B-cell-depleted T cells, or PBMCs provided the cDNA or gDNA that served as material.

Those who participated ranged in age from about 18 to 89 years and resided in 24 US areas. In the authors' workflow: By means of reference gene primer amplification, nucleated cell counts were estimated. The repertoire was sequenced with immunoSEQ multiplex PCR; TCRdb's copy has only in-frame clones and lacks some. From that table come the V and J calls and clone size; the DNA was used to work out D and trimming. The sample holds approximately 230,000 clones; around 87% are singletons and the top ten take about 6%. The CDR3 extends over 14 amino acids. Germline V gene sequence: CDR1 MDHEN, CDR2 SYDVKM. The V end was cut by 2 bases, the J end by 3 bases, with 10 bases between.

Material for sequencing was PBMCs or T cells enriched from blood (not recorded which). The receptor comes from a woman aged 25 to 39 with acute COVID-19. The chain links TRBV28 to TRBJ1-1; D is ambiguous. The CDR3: CASSLRTLDTEAFF. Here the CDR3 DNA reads TGTGCCAGCAGTTTAAGAACTTTGGACACTGAAGCTTTCTTT.